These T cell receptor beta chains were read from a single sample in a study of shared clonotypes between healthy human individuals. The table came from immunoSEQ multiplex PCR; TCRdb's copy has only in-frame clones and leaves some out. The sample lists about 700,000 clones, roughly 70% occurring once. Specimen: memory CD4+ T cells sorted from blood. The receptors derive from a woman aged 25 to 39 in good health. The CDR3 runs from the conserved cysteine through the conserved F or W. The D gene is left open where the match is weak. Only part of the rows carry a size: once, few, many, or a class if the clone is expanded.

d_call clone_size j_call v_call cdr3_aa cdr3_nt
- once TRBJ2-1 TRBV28 CAIRTGTVTYNEQFF TGTGCCATCAGAACCGGGACGGTAACCTACAATGAGCAGTTCTTC
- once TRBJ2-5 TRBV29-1 CSVGQVQETQYF TGCAGCGTTGGACAAGTCCAAGAGACCCAGTACTTC
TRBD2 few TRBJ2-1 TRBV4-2 CASSQEAFSGDNEQFF TGTGCCAGCAGCCAAGAAGCCTTTAGCGGGGACAATGAGCAGTTCTTC
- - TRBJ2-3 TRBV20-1 CSARDTDTQYF TGCAGTGCCAGGGACACAGATACGCAGTATTTT
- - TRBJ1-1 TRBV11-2 CASSLVTMNTEAFF TGTGCCAGCAGCTTAGTAACCATGAACACTGAAGCTTTCTTT
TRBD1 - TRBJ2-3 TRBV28 CASTLGQGTDTQYF TGTGCCAGCACCCTCGGACAGGGTACAGATACGCAGTATTTT
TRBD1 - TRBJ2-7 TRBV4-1 CASSPGQGPWHEQYF TGCGCCAGCAGCCCAGGACAGGGGCCCTGGCACGAGCAGTACTTC
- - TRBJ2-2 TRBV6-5 CASALSLANTGELFF TGTGCCAGCGCGTTGAGTCTCGCGAACACCGGGGAGCTGTTTTTT
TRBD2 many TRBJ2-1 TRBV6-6 CASTTGGSSYNEQFF TGTGCCAGCACCACCGGGGGGAGCTCCTACAATGAGCAGTTCTTC
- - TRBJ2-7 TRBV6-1 CASSETVYEQYF TGTGCCAGCAGCGAAACGGTCTACGAGCAGTACTTC
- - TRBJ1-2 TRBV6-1 CASSEIRVGGGYTF TGTGCCAGCAGTGAAATAAGGGTGGGAGGGGGCTACACCTTC
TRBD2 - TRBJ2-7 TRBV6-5 CASSSVTAGGFHEQYF TGTGCCAGCAGTTCTGTAACAGCGGGAGGTTTCCACGAGCAGTACTTC
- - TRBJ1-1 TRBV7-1 CASSAGEGLEAFF TGTGCCAGCAGCGCCGGGGAGGGTCTCGAAGCTTTCTTT
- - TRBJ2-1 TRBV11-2 CASSLVLYNEQFF TGTGCCAGCAGCTTAGTTCTCTACAATGAGCAGTTCTTC
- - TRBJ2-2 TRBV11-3 CASSFGGIGELFF TGTGCCAGCAGCTTCGGGGGAATCGGGGAGCTGTTTTTT
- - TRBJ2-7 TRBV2 CASTPGKANYEQYF TGTGCCAGCACACCCGGAAAGGCAAACTACGAGCAGTACTTC
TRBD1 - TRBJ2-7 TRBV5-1 CASNDPGQRVQYF TGCGCCAGCAACGACCCGGGACAGAGAGTGCAGTACTTC
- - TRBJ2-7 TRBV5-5 CASSSLVSEQYF TGTGCCAGCAGCTCACTAGTCTCCGAGCAGTACTTC
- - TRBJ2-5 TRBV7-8 CASSLGTGEQETQYF TGTGCCAGCAGCTTAGGTACTGGAGAACAAGAGACCCAGTACTTC
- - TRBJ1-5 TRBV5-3 CARSCRGRNCNQPQHF TGTGCCAGAAGCTGCCGGGGGAGGAATTGCAATCAGCCCCAGCATTTT
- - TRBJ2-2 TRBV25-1 CASSDPRKGDTGELFF TGTGCCAGCAGTGACCCCCGCAAAGGAGACACCGGGGAGCTGTTTTTT
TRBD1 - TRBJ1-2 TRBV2 CASSAGGSNYGYTF TGTGCCAGCAGTGCAGGGGGTTCAAACTATGGCTACACCTTC
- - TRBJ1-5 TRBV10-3 CAIKRGSEHQPQHF TGTGCCATCAAAAGGGGCTCGGAACATCAGCCCCAGCATTTT
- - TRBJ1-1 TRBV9 CASSVAGGGRAGEAFF TGTGCCAGCAGCGTAGCGGGTGGAGGACGAGCAGGTGAAGCTTTCTTT
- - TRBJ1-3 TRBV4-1 CASSHRLSRDPSSGNTIYF TGCGCCAGCAGCCATAGATTATCTCGGGACCCGAGCTCTGGAAACACCATATATTTT
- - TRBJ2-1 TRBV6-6 CASTDYNEQFF TGTGCCAGCACGGACTACAATGAGCAGTTCTTC
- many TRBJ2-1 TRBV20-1 CSAQRYEQFF TGCAGTGCTCAGCGCTATGAGCAGTTCTTC
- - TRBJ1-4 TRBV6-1 CASSEAGQGLGTTNEKLFF TGTGCCAGCAGTGAAGCGGGACAAGGTCTGGGCACAACTAATGAAAAACTGTTTTTT
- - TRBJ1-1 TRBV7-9 CASSPSGYTEAFF TGTGCCAGCAGTCCGTCGGGGTACACTGAAGCTTTCTTT
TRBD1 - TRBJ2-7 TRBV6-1 CASSVTGTGGEQYF TGTGCCAGCAGTGTAACCGGGACAGGGGGCGAGCAGTACTTC
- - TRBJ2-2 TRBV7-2 CASSLNGGVNTGELFF TGTGCCAGCAGCTTAAACGGCGGGGTAAACACCGGGGAGCTGTTTTTT
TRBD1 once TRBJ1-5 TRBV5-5 CASSLGPRQGIYQPQHF TGTGCCAGCAGCTTGGGACCTCGACAGGGGATTTATCAGCCCCAGCATTTT
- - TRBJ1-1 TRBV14 CASSHVRGVGTEAFF TGTGCCAGCAGCCATGTGAGGGGCGTGGGGACTGAAGCTTTCTTT
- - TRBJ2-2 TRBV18 CASSPLPPAAGELFF TGTGCCAGCTCACCACTACCTCCCGCCGCCGGGGAGCTGTTTTTT
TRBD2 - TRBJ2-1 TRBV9 CASSPGLAGGSSYNEQFF TGTGCCAGCAGCCCGGGACTAGCGGGAGGTAGCTCCTACAATGAGCAGTTCTTC
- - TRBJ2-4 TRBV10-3 CAISDGALENIQYF TGTGCCATCAGTGACGGGGCACTGGAAAACATTCAGTACTTC
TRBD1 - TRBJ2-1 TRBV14 CASSHRDRNYNEQFF TGTGCCAGCAGCCATAGGGACAGGAATTACAATGAGCAGTTCTTC
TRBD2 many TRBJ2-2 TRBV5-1 CASSLALAANTGELFF TGCGCCAGCAGCTTGGCACTAGCGGCGAACACCGGGGAGCTGTTTTTT
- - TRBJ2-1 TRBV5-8 CASSISWASEQFF TGTGCCAGCAGCATCTCCTGGGCCAGTGAGCAGTTCTTC
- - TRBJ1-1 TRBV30 CAWRALGDGAFF TGTGCCTGGAGGGCATTAGGCGATGGAGCTTTCTTT
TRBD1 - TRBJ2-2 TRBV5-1 CASSGGQGAGELFF TGCGCCAGCAGCGGGGGACAGGGGGCCGGGGAGCTGTTTTTT
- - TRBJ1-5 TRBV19 CASSQGLDQPQHF TGTGCCAGTAGCCAGGGTCTGGATCAGCCCCAGCATTTT
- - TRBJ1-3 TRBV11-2 CASSLIPTTTSGNTIYF TGTGCCAGCAGCTTAATCCCCACCACGACCTCTGGAAACACCATATATTTT
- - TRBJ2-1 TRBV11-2 CASSLDPLGEQFF TGTGCCAGCAGCTTAGATCCTCTGGGGGAGCAGTTCTTC
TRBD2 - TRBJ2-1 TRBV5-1 CASSATTSGYNEQFF TGCGCCAGCAGCGCCACGACTAGCGGGTACAATGAGCAGTTCTTC
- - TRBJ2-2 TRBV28 CASSPARGTGTGELFF TGTGCCAGCAGCCCGGCCCGGGGCACGGGCACCGGGGAGCTGTTTTTT
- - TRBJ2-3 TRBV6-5 CASKGLGDTQYF TGTGCCAGCAAGGGTCTCGGGGATACGCAGTATTTT
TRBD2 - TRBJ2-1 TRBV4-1 CASSPAIAGSYNEQFF TGCGCCAGCAGCCCGGCCATAGCGGGGTCCTACAATGAGCAGTTCTTC